Reported below is one TCR beta chain. Random hexamers were used to reverse transcribe an amount of about 0.5 to 1 ug RNA. Amplification of TCR beta CDR3 by immunoSEQ multiplex PCR spanned 54 Vbeta and 13 Jbeta. TCRdb passed the immunoSEQ multiplex PCR reads through MiXCR, listing each CDR3 protein once. The sample carries 120,000 to 150,000 distinct CDR3 sequences, roughly 94% recorded once. This specimen comes from a study of CD8 T cells in Susac syndrome. The CDR3 totals 14 residues. In germline, CDR1 is SGDLS, CDR2 YYNGEE. Trimming pared 4 bases from V and 0 bases from J, leaving 10 bases between. V is TRBV9 and J is TRBJ1-1; D is ambiguous. The sample was CD4+ T cells from PBMCs. The origin of this receptor is a human donor in good health. The CDR3 is CASSPLVLNTEAFF. The CDR3 bases are TGTGCCAGCAGCCCCTTGGTGTTGAACACTGAAGCTTTCTTT.